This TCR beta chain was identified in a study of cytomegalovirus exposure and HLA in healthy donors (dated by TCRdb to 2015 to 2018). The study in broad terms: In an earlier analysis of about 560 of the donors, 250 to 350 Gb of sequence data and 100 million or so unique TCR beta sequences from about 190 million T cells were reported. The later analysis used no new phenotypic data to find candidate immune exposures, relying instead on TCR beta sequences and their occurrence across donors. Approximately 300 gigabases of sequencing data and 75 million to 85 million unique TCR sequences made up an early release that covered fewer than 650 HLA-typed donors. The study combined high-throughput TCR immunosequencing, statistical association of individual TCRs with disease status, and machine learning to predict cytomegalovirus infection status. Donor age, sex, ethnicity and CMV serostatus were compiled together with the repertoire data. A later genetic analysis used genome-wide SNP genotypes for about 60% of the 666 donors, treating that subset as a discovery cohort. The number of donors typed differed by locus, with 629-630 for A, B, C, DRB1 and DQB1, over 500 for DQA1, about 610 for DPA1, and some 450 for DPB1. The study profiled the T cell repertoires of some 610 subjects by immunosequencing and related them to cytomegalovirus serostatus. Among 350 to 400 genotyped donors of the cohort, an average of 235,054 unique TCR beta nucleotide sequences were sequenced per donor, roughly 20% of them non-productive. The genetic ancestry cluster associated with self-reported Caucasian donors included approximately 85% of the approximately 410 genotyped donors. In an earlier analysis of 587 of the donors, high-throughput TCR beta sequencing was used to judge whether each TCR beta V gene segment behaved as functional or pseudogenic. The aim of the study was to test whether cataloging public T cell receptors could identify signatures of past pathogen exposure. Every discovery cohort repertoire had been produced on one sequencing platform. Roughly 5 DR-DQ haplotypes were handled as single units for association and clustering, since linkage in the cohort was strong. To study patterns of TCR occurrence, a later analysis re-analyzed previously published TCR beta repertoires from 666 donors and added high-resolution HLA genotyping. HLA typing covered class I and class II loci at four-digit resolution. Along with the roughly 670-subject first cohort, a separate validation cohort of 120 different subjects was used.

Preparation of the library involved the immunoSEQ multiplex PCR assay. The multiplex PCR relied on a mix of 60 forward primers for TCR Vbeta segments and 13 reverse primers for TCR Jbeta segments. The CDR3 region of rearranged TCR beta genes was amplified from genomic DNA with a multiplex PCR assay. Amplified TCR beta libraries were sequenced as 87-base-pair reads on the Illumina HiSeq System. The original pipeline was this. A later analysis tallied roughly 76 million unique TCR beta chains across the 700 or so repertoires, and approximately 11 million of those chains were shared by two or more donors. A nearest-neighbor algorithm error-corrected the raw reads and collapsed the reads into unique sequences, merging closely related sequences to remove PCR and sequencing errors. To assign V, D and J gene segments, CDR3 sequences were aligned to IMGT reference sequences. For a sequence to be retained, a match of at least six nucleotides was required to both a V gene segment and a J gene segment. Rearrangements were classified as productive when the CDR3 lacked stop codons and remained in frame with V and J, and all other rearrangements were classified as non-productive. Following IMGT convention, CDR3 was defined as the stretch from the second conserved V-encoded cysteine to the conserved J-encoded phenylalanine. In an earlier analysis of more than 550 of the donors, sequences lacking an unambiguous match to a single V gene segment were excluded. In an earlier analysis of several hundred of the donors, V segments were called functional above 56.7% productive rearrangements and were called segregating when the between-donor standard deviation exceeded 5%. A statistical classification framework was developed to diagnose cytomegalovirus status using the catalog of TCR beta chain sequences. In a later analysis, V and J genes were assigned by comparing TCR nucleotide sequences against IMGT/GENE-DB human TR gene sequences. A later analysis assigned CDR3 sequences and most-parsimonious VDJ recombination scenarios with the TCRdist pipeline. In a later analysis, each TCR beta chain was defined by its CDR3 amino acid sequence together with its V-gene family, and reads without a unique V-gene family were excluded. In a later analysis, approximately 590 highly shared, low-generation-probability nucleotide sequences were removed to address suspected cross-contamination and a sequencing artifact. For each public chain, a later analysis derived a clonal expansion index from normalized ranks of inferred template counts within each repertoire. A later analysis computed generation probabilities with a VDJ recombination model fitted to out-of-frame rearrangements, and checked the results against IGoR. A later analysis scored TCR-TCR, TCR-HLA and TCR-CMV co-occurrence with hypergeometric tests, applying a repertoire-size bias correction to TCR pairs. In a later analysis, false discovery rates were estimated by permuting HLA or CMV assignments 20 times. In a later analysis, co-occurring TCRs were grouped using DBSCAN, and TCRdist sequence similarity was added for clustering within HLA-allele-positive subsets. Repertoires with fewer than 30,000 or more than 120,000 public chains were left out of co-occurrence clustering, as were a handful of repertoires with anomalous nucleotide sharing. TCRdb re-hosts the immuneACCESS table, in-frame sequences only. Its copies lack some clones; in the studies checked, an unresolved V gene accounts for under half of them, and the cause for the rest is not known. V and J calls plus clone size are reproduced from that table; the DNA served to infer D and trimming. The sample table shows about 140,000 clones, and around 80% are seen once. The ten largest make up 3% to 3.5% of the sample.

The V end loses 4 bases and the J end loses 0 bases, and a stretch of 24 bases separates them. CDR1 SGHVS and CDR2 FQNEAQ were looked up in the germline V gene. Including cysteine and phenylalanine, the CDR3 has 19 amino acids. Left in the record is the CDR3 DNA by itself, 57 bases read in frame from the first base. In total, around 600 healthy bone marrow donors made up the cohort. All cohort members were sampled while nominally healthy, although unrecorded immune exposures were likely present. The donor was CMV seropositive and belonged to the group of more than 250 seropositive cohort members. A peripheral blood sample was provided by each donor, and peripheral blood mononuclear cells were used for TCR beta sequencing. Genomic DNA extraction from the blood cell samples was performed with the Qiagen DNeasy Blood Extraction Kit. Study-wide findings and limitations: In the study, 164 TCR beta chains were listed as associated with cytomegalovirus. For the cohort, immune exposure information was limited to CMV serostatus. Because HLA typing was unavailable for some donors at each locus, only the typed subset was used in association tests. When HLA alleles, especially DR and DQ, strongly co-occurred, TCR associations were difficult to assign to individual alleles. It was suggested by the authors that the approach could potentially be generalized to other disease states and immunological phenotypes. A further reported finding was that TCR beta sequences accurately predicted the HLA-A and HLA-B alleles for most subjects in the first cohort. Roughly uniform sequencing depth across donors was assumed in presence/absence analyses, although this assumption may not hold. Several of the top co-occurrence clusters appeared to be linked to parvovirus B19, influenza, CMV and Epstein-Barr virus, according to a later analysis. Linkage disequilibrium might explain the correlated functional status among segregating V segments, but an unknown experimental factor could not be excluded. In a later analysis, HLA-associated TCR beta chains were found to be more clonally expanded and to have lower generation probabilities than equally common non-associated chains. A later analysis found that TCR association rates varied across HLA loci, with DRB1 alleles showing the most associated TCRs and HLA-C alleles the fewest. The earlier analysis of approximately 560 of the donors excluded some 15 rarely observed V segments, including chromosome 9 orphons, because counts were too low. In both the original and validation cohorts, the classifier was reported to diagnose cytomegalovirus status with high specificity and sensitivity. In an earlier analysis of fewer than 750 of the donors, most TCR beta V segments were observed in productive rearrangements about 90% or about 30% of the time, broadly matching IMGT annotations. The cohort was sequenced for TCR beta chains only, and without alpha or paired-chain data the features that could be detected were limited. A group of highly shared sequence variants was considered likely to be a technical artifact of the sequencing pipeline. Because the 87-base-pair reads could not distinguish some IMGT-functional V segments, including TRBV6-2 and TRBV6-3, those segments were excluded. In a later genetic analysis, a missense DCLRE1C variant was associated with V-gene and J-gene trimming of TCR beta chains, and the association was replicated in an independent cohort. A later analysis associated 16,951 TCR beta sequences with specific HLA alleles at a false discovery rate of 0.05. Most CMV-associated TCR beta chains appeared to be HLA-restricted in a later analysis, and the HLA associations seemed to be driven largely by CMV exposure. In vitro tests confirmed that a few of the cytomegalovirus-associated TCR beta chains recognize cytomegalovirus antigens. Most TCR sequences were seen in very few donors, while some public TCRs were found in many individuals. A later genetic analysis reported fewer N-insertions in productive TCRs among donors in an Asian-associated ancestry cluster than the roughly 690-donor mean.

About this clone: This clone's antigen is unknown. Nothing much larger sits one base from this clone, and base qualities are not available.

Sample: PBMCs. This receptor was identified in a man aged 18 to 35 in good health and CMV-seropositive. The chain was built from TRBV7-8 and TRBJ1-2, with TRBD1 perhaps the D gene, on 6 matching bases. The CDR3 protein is CASSSAKIRQDRTNYGYTF. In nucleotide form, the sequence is TGTGCCAGCAGCTCCGCTAAGATACGACAGGACCGGACTAACTATGGCTACACCTTC. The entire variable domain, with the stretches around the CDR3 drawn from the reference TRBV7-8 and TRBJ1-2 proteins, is GAGVSQSPRYKVAKRGQDVALRCDPISGHVSLFWYQQALGQGPEFLTYFQNEAQLDKSGLPSDRFFAERPEGSVSTLKIQRTQQEDSAVYLCASSSAKIRQDRTNYGYTFGSGTRLTVV.